Listed here are 12 T cell receptor beta chains from one sample, sequenced in a study of blood T cell repertoires in COVID-19. Produced via immunoSEQ multiplex PCR; TCRdb's table is partial and in-frame only. The profile shows around 64,000 clones, around 88% of them singletons. The sample was peripheral blood. These receptors all stem from a woman aged 80 or over with acute or convalescent COVID-19.

The V call is TRBV28, the J call TRBJ1-5; 10 nucleotides line up with TRBD1. This CDR3 contains 15 residues. Germline V gives CDR1 MDHEN, CDR2 SYDVKM. V gave up 6 bases and J gave up 0 bases; unmatched junction bases: 2. The CDR3 nucleotides read TGTGCCAGCAGCCGGACAGGGGGTAGCAATCAGCCCCAGCATTTT. Protein product: CASSRTGGSNQPQHF.

The rearrangement links TRBV5-6 to TRBJ1-1; no reliable D call. The CDR3 has 13 amino acids. Germline CDR1 is SGHDT and CDR2 is YYEEEE. V lost 5 bases and J 3 bases, leaving 11 bases between the germline ends. CDR3 loop: CASSRLGDTEAFF. The DNA of the CDR3 is TGTGCCAGCAGTCGGTTGGGCGACACTGAAGCTTTCTTT.

The V call is TRBV7-2, the J call TRBJ2-1; 10 bases map to TRBD2. V gave up 4 bases and J gave up 2 bases; unmatched junction bases: 11. The CDR3 has 18 residues. Per germline, CDR1 SGHTA and CDR2 FQGNSA. The CDR3 loop reads CASSSRAGGLLTYNEQFF. CDR3 in DNA: TGTGCCAGCAGCTCTCGAGCGGGGGGGCTTCTTACCTACAATGAGCAGTTCTTC.

This clone showed up just a few times. The genes are TRBV11-2 and TRBJ2-7; 7 bases agree with TRBD2. CDR3 size: 14 residues. From germline, CDR1 is SGHAT and CDR2 FQNNGV. J was trimmed by 5 bases and V by 5 bases; bases with no gene match: 9. This CDR3 reads CASSPRTSLDEQYF. CDR3 in DNA: TGTGCCAGCAGCCCCAGGACTAGTCTGGACGAGCAGTACTTC.

V is TRBV5-4 and J is TRBJ2-5; 10 positions agree with TRBD1. Per the germline V gene, CDR1 is SGHNT and CDR2 is YYREEE (reference sequence). The length of the CDR3 is 15 residues. The trim removed 4 bases at V and 5 bases at J, leaving 8 bases unmatched. The CDR3 DNA sequence: TGTGCCAGCAGCATGACAGGGGGCGCATTGGAGACCCAGTACTTC. Translating gives CASSMTGGALETQYF. Drawing the rest from reference TRBV5-4 and TRBJ2-5, the complete variable domain is ETGVTQSPTHLIKTRGQQVTLRCSSQSGHNTVSWYQQALGQGPQFIFQYYREEENGRGNFPPRFSGLQFPNYSSELNVNALELDDSALYLCASSMTGGALETQYFGPGTRLLVL.

The gene calls are TRBV11-2 and TRBJ2-3; 8 bases map to TRBD1. This CDR3 spans 14 amino acids. V shed 5 bases, J shed 2 bases, and the junction held 3 bases outside the gene matches. Germline CDR1 is SGHAT and CDR2 is FQNNGV. The CDR3 sequence: CASSQGAITDTQYF. CDR3 nucleotide sequence: TGTGCCAGCAGCCAGGGGGCTATCACAGATACGCAGTATTTT.

This clone came up once. This chain uses TRBV19 with TRBJ2-2; TRBD1 matches 7 bases. The germline gives CDR1 LNHDA, CDR2 SQIVND (reference sequence). The J segment lost 4 bases and the V segment lost 7 bases, leaving 21 bases of the junction unmatched. This CDR3 has 19 residues. The chain's CDR3 is CASTPIRGRQGRSTGELFF. CDR3 DNA sequence: TGTGCCAGTACCCCGATCCGGGGCCGACAGGGTCGGAGCACCGGGGAGCTGTTTTTT.

This clone was counted only a few times. The chain uses TRBV19 and TRBJ1-4; D remains unclear. Trimming removed 3 bases from V and 7 bases from J, with 12 bases in between. Germline loops: CDR1 LNHDA, CDR2 SQIVND (reference sequence). The CDR3 contains 14 residues. This chain's CDR3 is CASSIRQKAEKLFF. DNA of the CDR3: TGTGCCAGTAGTATCCGACAAAAGGCTGAAAAACTGTTTTTT.

The V call is TRBV28, the J call TRBJ2-2; TRBD2 aligns across 15 bases. The CDR3 covers 19 residues. V shed 1 base, J shed 5 bases, and the junction held 8 bases outside the gene matches. In germline, CDR1 is MDHEN, CDR2 SYDVKM. The CDR3 is CASSLSGLAGGPETGELFF. DNA of the CDR3: TGTGCCAGCAGTTTATCCGGACTAGCGGGAGGGCCGGAAACCGGGGAGCTGTTTTTT. Full variable domain (remainder filled in from reference TRBV28 and TRBJ2-2): DVKVTQSSRYLVKRTGEKVFLECVQDMDHENMFWYRQDPGLGLRLIYFSYDVKMKEKGDIPEGYSVSREKKERFSLILESASTNQTSMYLCASSLSGLAGGPETGELFFGEGSRLTVL.

In regard to this clone: This same CDR3 is encoded by further DNA sequences in the sample. The rearrangement links TRBV18 to TRBJ1-5; D is ambiguous. The CDR3 covers 14 residues. V lost 2 bases and J 5 bases, leaving 10 bases between the germline ends. Germline lookup yields CDR1 KGHSH and CDR2 LQKENI. The DNA of the CDR3 is TGTGCCAGCTCACCAGGAGGAGGAGATCAGCCCCAGCATTTT. As protein: CASSPGGGDQPQHF.

This chain links TRBV19 with TRBJ2-1, with 7 bases aligning to TRBD2. V dropped 4 bases and J dropped 6; count of bases not matched to a gene: 3. CDR3 length equals 13 residues. The V gene's germline CDR1 is LNHDA and CDR2 SQIVND (reference sequence). The CDR3 nucleotides read TGTGCCAGTAGTACAAGGGAGGGCAATGAGCAGTTCTTC. Amino acids: CASSTREGNEQFF. Based on the CDR3 plus reference TRBV19 and TRBJ2-1, the full variable domain is DGGITQSPKYLFRKEGQNVTLSCEQNLNHDAMYWYRQDPGQGLRLIYYSQIVNDFQKGDIAEGYSVSREKKESFPLTVTSAQKNPTAFYLCASSTREGNEQFFGPGTRLTVL.

Regarding this clone: An end of the junction does not agree with germline; a read error may underlie this. The chain has TRBV10-3 and TRBJ2-1; TRBD2 matches 8 bases. CDR3 length equals 13 residues. Germline lookup yields CDR1 ENHRY and CDR2 SYGVKD. CDR3 nucleotides: TGTGCCATCAGTGAACCTACTAGCGGACCGTTGGTCTTC. Its translation is CAISEPTSGPLVF.